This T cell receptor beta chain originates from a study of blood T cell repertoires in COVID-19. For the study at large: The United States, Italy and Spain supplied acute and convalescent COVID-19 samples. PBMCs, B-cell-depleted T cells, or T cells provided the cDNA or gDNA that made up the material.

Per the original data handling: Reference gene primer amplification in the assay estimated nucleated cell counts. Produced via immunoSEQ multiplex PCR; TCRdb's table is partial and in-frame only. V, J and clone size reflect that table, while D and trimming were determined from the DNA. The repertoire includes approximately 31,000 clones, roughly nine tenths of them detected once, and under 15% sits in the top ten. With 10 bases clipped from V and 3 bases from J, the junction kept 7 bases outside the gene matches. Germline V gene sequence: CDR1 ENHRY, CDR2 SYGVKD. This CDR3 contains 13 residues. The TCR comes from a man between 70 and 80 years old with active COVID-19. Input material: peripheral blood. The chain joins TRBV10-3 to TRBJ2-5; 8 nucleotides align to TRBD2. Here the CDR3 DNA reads TGTGCCACCCAAAGAGCGGGAGAAGAGACCCAGTACTTC. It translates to CATQRAGEETQYF.